Listed below are T cell receptor beta chains from one sample, sequenced in a study of shared clonotypes between healthy human individuals. Sequenced by immunoSEQ multiplex PCR; TCRdb stores in-frame clones only, minus some. The data hold about 2.3 million clones, with roughly 92% observed a single time. The specimen sequenced was naive CD4+ T cells from PBMCs. These receptors were obtained from a man aged 18 to 30 in good health. Some clones in this sample may be carry-over from other donors' samples. CDR3s include the opening cysteine and the closing phenylalanine or tryptophan. Each record gives: V gene, D gene, clone size, J gene, CDR3 protein, CDR3 DNA. A D gene is named only where the DNA matches it firmly. Size tells how often a clone was seen (once, few, many) or the class of an expanded clone, and some rows leave it out.

v_call: TRBV5-1
d_call: .
clone_size: .
j_call: TRBJ1-1
cdr3_aa: CASSVTPGKMNTEAFF
cdr3_nt: TGCGCCAGCAGCGTAACCCCGGGGAAGATGAACACTGAAGCTTTCTTT

v_call: TRBV7-3
d_call: .
clone_size: .
j_call: TRBJ2-1
cdr3_aa: CASTLIYCGFF
cdr3_nt: TGTGCCAGCACTTTAATCTACTGCGGGTTCTTC

v_call: TRBV28
d_call: .
clone_size: .
j_call: TRBJ2-6
cdr3_aa: CASTAAGFSGANVLTF
cdr3_nt: TGTGCCAGCACCGCTGCAGGCTTCTCTGGGGCCAACGTCCTGACTTTC

v_call: TRBV5-1
d_call: .
clone_size: .
j_call: TRBJ2-1
cdr3_aa: CASSLIQDNEQFF
cdr3_nt: TGCGCCAGCAGCTTGATCCAGGACAATGAGCAGTTCTTC

v_call: TRBV28
d_call: TRBD1
clone_size: .
j_call: TRBJ1-5
cdr3_aa: CASTPTGGYQPQHF
cdr3_nt: TGTGCCAGCACCCCGACAGGGGGATATCAGCCCCAGCATTTT

v_call: TRBV4-2
d_call: .
clone_size: .
j_call: TRBJ2-7
cdr3_aa: CASSRSSDGSSYEQYF
cdr3_nt: TGTGCCAGCAGCCGGTCCTCGGACGGAAGCTCCTACGAGCAGTACTTC

v_call: TRBV30
d_call: .
clone_size: .
j_call: TRBJ2-1
cdr3_aa: CAWSVRPASGWFF
cdr3_nt: TGTGCCTGGAGTGTACGGCCGGCGTCAGGGTGGTTCTTC

v_call: TRBV5-1
d_call: .
clone_size: once
j_call: TRBJ2-5
cdr3_aa: CASSFITGKETQYF
cdr3_nt: TGCGCCAGCAGCTTTATTACAGGGAAAGAGACCCAGTACTTC

v_call: TRBV4-1
d_call: .
clone_size: .
j_call: TRBJ2-1
cdr3_aa: CASSQLPWAYNEQFF
cdr3_nt: TGCGCCAGCAGCCAACTACCTTGGGCGTACAATGAGCAGTTCTTC

v_call: TRBV5-1
d_call: .
clone_size: .
j_call: TRBJ1-2
cdr3_aa: CASSLDTPNYGYTF
cdr3_nt: TGCGCCAGCAGCTTGGACACTCCTAACTATGGCTACACCTTC

v_call: TRBV4-3
d_call: TRBD2
clone_size: .
j_call: TRBJ2-7
cdr3_aa: CASSRSLWTSGMTYEQYF
cdr3_nt: TGCGCCAGCAGCCGCTCCCTCTGGACTAGCGGGATGACCTACGAGCAGTACTTC

v_call: TRBV13
d_call: .
clone_size: .
j_call: TRBJ2-7
cdr3_aa: CASSGGFLSEQYF
cdr3_nt: TGTGCCAGCAGCGGCGGTTTTTTGTCCGAGCAGTACTTC

v_call: TRBV11-1
d_call: .
clone_size: .
j_call: TRBJ2-1
cdr3_aa: CASSQTGTQRVNEQFF
cdr3_nt: TGTGCCAGCAGTCAGACCGGGACCCAAAGGGTCAATGAGCAGTTCTTC

v_call: TRBV5-4
d_call: TRBD2
clone_size: .
j_call: TRBJ2-5
cdr3_aa: CASSATGGETQYF
cdr3_nt: TGTGCCAGCAGCGCGACGGGAGGGGAGACCCAGTACTTC

v_call: TRBV28
d_call: TRBD1
clone_size: .
j_call: TRBJ2-4
cdr3_aa: CASSLSGGIQYF
cdr3_nt: TGTGCCAGCAGTTTGTCAGGGGGCATTCAGTACTTC

v_call: TRBV7-2
d_call: .
clone_size: .
j_call: TRBJ1-5
cdr3_aa: CASTPGALFNQPQHF
cdr3_nt: TGTGCCAGCACCCCCGGGGCCCTCTTCAATCAGCCCCAGCATTTT

v_call: TRBV5-4
d_call: .
clone_size: .
j_call: TRBJ1-1
cdr3_aa: CASSYRDEAFF
cdr3_nt: TGTGCCAGCAGCTACAGGGATGAAGCTTTCTTT

v_call: TRBV7-3
d_call: TRBD2
clone_size: .
j_call: TRBJ2-1
cdr3_aa: CASSLYPSGSGGEQFF
cdr3_nt: TGTGCCAGCAGCTTATATCCTAGCGGGAGCGGGGGTGAGCAGTTCTTC

v_call: TRBV4-2
d_call: .
clone_size: .
j_call: TRBJ2-1
cdr3_aa: CASSQESRGIRGDEQFF
cdr3_nt: TGTGCCAGCAGCCAAGAAAGTAGAGGGATCCGCGGGGATGAGCAGTTCTTC

v_call: TRBV5-4
d_call: TRBD2
clone_size: .
j_call: TRBJ2-7
cdr3_aa: CASSEGLAGYYEQYF
cdr3_nt: TGTGCCAGCAGCGAAGGACTAGCGGGATACTACGAGCAGTACTTC

v_call: TRBV7-3
d_call: .
clone_size: .
j_call: TRBJ2-3
cdr3_aa: CASSLKFPDDTQYF
cdr3_nt: TGTGCCAGCAGCTTAAAATTCCCTGACGATACGCAGTATTTT

v_call: TRBV9
d_call: TRBD2
clone_size: once
j_call: TRBJ2-3
cdr3_aa: CASSEGLAESTDTQYF
cdr3_nt: TGTGCCAGCAGCGAAGGACTAGCGGAAAGCACAGATACGCAGTATTTT

v_call: TRBV4-1
d_call: TRBD2
clone_size: .
j_call: TRBJ2-1
cdr3_aa: CASVNLAGVGDEQFF
cdr3_nt: TGCGCCAGCGTCAATCTAGCGGGAGTAGGCGATGAGCAGTTCTTC

v_call: TRBV7-8
d_call: .
clone_size: .
j_call: TRBJ2-1
cdr3_aa: CASSFGGRSYNEQFF
cdr3_nt: TGTGCCAGCAGCTTCGGAGGGAGGTCGTACAATGAGCAGTTCTTC

v_call: TRBV6-6
d_call: .
clone_size: .
j_call: TRBJ1-4
cdr3_aa: CASSSERVRGKLFF
cdr3_nt: TGTGCCAGCAGTTCGGAACGCGTTCGGGGGAAACTGTTTTTT

v_call: TRBV18
d_call: TRBD2
clone_size: .
j_call: TRBJ2-7
cdr3_aa: CASSPRGLAEAYEQYF
cdr3_nt: TGTGCCAGCTCACCGCGGGGACTAGCGGAAGCCTACGAGCAGTACTTC

v_call: TRBV28
d_call: .
clone_size: .
j_call: TRBJ1-2
cdr3_aa: CASSSTLTRRVLAF
cdr3_nt: TGTGCCAGCAGTTCAACACTCACACGCAGGGTTTTGGCCTTC

v_call: TRBV5-1
d_call: .
clone_size: .
j_call: TRBJ1-1
cdr3_aa: CASKLGTRNTEAFF
cdr3_nt: TGCGCCAGCAAATTGGGGACACGGAACACTGAAGCTTTCTTT

v_call: TRBV30
d_call: .
clone_size: once
j_call: TRBJ2-3
cdr3_aa: CAWSAGSSTDTQYF
cdr3_nt: TGTGCCTGGAGTGCAGGCTCTTCCACAGATACGCAGTATTTT

v_call: TRBV9
d_call: .
clone_size: .
j_call: TRBJ2-3
cdr3_aa: CASSVAPTGIGGDTQYF
cdr3_nt: TGTGCCAGCAGCGTAGCTCCGACAGGAATCGGTGGAGATACGCAGTATTTT

v_call: TRBV5-1
d_call: .
clone_size: .
j_call: TRBJ1-2
cdr3_aa: CASSLGFSGVGYGYTF
cdr3_nt: TGCGCCAGCAGCTTGGGATTTTCGGGAGTTGGCTATGGCTACACCTTC

v_call: TRBV7-9
d_call: TRBD2
clone_size: .
j_call: TRBJ2-3
cdr3_aa: CASTRSGLAGTDTQYF
cdr3_nt: TGTGCCAGCACCAGGTCGGGACTAGCGGGAACAGATACGCAGTATTTT

v_call: TRBV15
d_call: .
clone_size: few
j_call: TRBJ1-5
cdr3_aa: CATSRDQGPQHF
cdr3_nt: TGTGCCACCAGCAGAGATCAAGGGCCCCAGCATTTT

v_call: TRBV14
d_call: TRBD1
clone_size: .
j_call: TRBJ2-2
cdr3_aa: CASSQGGGANTGELFF
cdr3_nt: TGTGCCAGCAGCCAAGGAGGGGGCGCGAACACCGGGGAGCTGTTTTTT

v_call: TRBV21-1
d_call: .
clone_size: .
j_call: TRBJ2-6
cdr3_aa: CASPPGQGVTTGANVLTF
cdr3_nt: TGTGCCAGTCCGCCGGGACAGGGTGTAACAACCGGGGCCAACGTCCTGACTTTC

v_call: TRBV19
d_call: .
clone_size: .
j_call: TRBJ1-1
cdr3_aa: CASRSEQTGTEAFF
cdr3_nt: TGTGCCAGTAGAAGTGAACAGACTGGCACTGAAGCTTTCTTT

v_call: TRBV27
d_call: TRBD1
clone_size: .
j_call: TRBJ1-1
cdr3_aa: CASPGQGARDTEAFF
cdr3_nt: TGTGCCAGCCCCGGACAGGGGGCGCGGGACACTGAAGCTTTCTTT

v_call: TRBV5-1
d_call: .
clone_size: .
j_call: TRBJ1-2
cdr3_aa: CASSLGDIIGDYGYTF
cdr3_nt: TGCGCCAGCAGCTTGGGTGATATCATAGGGGACTATGGCTACACCTTC

v_call: TRBV30
d_call: .
clone_size: .
j_call: TRBJ2-1
cdr3_aa: CAWSVTGGQFF
cdr3_nt: TGTGCCTGGAGTGTAACTGGGGGGCAGTTCTTC

v_call: TRBV4-3
d_call: TRBD1
clone_size: once
j_call: TRBJ1-2
cdr3_aa: CASSQVPGGDGYTF
cdr3_nt: TGCGCCAGCAGCCAAGTACCAGGGGGCGATGGCTACACCTTC

v_call: TRBV9
d_call: .
clone_size: .
j_call: TRBJ2-7
cdr3_aa: CASSVGGAGPYEQYF
cdr3_nt: TGTGCCAGCAGCGTAGGCGGGGCAGGGCCCTACGAGCAGTACTTC

v_call: TRBV7-9
d_call: TRBD2
clone_size: .
j_call: TRBJ2-7
cdr3_aa: CASTLAGGAEQYF
cdr3_nt: TGTGCCAGCACCTTAGCGGGAGGGGCCGAGCAGTACTTC

v_call: TRBV5-1
d_call: TRBD2
clone_size: .
j_call: TRBJ2-7
cdr3_aa: CASSLAGTSVPYEQYF
cdr3_nt: TGCGCCAGCAGCTTGGCCGGGACTAGCGTTCCCTACGAGCAGTACTTC

v_call: TRBV4-3
d_call: .
clone_size: .
j_call: TRBJ2-3
cdr3_aa: CASSQDGRGAPTDTQYF
cdr3_nt: TGCGCCAGCAGCCAAGACGGGCGAGGGGCCCCCACAGATACGCAGTATTTT

v_call: TRBV29-1
d_call: TRBD1
clone_size: once
j_call: TRBJ2-7
cdr3_aa: CSGSQGASYEQYF
cdr3_nt: TGCAGCGGCTCACAGGGGGCGTCCTACGAGCAGTACTTC

v_call: TRBV2
d_call: .
clone_size: .
j_call: TRBJ2-2
cdr3_aa: CASSDLGAHDTGELFF
cdr3_nt: TGTGCCAGCAGTGATTTGGGGGCGCACGACACCGGGGAGCTGTTTTTT

v_call: TRBV10-3
d_call: TRBD1
clone_size: .
j_call: TRBJ2-5
cdr3_aa: CAISVKQGETQYF
cdr3_nt: TGTGCCATCAGTGTGAAACAGGGGGAGACCCAGTACTTC

v_call: TRBV29-1
d_call: TRBD1
clone_size: .
j_call: TRBJ1-2
cdr3_aa: CSVEGQGDTF
cdr3_nt: TGCAGCGTTGAAGGTCAGGGGGACACCTTC

v_call: TRBV25-1
d_call: TRBD1
clone_size: few
j_call: TRBJ1-2
cdr3_aa: CASSVEEGAPRYTF
cdr3_nt: TGTGCCAGCAGTGTTGAGGAGGGGGCCCCTCGCTACACCTTC

v_call: TRBV30
d_call: TRBD1
clone_size: .
j_call: TRBJ2-5
cdr3_aa: CAWSADRGETQYF
cdr3_nt: TGTGCCTGGAGTGCTGACAGGGGAGAAACCCAGTACTTC

v_call: TRBV7-3
d_call: .
clone_size: .
j_call: TRBJ2-1
cdr3_aa: CASSFPLFSRNEQFF
cdr3_nt: TGTGCCAGCAGCTTTCCCCTTTTTAGCCGCAATGAGCAGTTCTTC

v_call: TRBV23-1
d_call: .
clone_size: .
j_call: TRBJ1-1
cdr3_aa: CASRTWRRLHTEAFF
cdr3_nt: TGCGCCAGCAGGACCTGGCGTAGGCTCCACACTGAAGCTTTCTTT

v_call: TRBV28
d_call: TRBD1
clone_size: .
j_call: TRBJ2-7
cdr3_aa: CASRELRQGYYEQYF
cdr3_nt: TGTGCCAGCAGGGAACTAAGACAGGGATACTACGAGCAGTACTTC

v_call: TRBV19
d_call: TRBD2
clone_size: .
j_call: TRBJ2-5
cdr3_aa: CASSIGTSLETQYF
cdr3_nt: TGTGCCAGTAGTATAGGGACTAGCCTCGAGACCCAGTACTTC